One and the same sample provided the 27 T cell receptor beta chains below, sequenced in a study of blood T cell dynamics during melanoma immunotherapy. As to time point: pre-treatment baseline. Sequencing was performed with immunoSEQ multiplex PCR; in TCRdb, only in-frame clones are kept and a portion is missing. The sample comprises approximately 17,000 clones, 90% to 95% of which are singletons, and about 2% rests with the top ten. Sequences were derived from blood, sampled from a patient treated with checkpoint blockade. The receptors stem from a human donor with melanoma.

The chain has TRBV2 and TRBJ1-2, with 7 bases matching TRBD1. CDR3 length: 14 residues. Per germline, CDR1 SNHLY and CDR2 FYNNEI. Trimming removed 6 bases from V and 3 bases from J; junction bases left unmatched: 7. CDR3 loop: CASRNMTGYYGYTF. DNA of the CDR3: TGTGCCAGCAGGAACATGACAGGGTACTATGGCTACACCTTC.

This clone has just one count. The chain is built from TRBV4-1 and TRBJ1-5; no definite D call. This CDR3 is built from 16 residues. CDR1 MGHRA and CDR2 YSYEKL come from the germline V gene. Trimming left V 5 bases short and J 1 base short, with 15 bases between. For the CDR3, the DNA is TGCGCCAGCAGCTCATCCAAGACTGGGAGCAATCAGCCCCAGCATTTT. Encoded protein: CASSSSKTGSNQPQHF.

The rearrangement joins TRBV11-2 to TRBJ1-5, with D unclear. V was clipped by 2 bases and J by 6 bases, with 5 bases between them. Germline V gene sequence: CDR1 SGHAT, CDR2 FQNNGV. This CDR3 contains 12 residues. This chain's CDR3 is CASSLSGQPQHF. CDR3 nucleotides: TGTGCCAGCAGCTTATCTGGTCAGCCCCAGCATTTT.

The CDR3 nucleotides are TGCAGCGCCCTCTCCGGCGGGGGGGCCGGAATCGGGGAGCTGTTTTTT. It encodes CSALSGGGAGIGELFF. The chain has TRBV29-1 and TRBJ2-2, with 9 positions matching TRBD2. In germline, CDR1 is SQVTM, CDR2 ANQGSEA. The CDR3 has 16 residues. Trimming at V came to 7 bases and at J to 7 bases, leaving 16 bases not matched to a gene.

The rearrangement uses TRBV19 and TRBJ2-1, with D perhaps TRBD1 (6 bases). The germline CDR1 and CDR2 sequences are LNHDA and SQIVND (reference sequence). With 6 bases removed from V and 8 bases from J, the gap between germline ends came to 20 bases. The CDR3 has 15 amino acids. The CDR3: CASSGSGEGDDEQFF. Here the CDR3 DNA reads TGTGCCAGTAGCGGATCAGGGGAAGGCGACGATGAGCAGTTCTTC.

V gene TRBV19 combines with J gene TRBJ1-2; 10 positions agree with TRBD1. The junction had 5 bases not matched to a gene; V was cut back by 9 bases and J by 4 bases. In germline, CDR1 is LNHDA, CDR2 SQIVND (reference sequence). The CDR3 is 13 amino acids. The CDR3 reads CASDRGLSYGYTF. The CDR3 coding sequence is TGTGCCAGCGACAGGGGGCTCAGCTATGGCTACACCTTC. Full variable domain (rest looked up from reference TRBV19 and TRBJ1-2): DGGITQSPKYLFRKEGQNVTLSCEQNLNHDAMYWYRQDPGQGLRLIYYSQIVNDFQKGDIAEGYSVSREKKESFPLTVTSAQKNPTAFYLCASDRGLSYGYTFGSGTRLTVV.

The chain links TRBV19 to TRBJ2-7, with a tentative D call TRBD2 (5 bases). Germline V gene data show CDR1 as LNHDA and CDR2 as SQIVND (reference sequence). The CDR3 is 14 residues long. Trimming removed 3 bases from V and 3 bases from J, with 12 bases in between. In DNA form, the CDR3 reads TGTGCCAGTAGTATTGGGTTGGGGAGCTACGAGCAGTACTTC. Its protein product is CASSIGLGSYEQYF.

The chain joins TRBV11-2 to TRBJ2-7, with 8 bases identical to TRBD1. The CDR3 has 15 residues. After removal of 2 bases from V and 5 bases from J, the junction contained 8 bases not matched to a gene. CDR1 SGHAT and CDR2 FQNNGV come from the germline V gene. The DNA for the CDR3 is TGTGCCAGCAGCTTATATGGGGACAGGCGGAACGAGCAGTACTTC. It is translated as CASSLYGDRRNEQYF.

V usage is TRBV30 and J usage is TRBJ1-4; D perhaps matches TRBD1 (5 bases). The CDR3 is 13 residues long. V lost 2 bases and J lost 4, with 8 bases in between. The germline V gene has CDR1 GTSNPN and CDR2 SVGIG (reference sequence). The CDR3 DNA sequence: TGTGCCTGGAGTAGAAGGGGTAATGAAAAACTGTTTTTT. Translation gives CAWSRRGNEKLFF. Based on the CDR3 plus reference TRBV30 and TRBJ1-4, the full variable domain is SQTIHQWPATLVQPVGSPLSLECTVEGTSNPNLYWYRQAAGRGLQLLFYSVGIGQISSEVPQNLSASRPQDRQFILSSKKLLLSDSGFYLCAWSRRGNEKLFFGSGTQLSVL.

For the CDR3, the DNA is TGTGCCAGTAGTATAGGACTCGAAGGGGACAGGCGGGAAAAACTGTTTTTT. It specifies CASSIGLEGDRREKLFF. V gene TRBV19 combines with J gene TRBJ1-4; the match to TRBD1 covers 8 bases. V shed 1 base, J shed 8 bases, and the junction held 12 bases outside the gene matches. The CDR3 sequence is 17 residues long. Germline V lookup: CDR1 LNHDA, CDR2 SQIVND (reference sequence).

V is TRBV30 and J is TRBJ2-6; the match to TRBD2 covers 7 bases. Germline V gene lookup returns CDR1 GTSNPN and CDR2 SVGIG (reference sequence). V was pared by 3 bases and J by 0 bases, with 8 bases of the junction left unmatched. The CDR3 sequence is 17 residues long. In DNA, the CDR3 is TGTGCCTGGAGAAGTCTAGCGGCGACCTCTGGGGCCAACGTCCTGACTTTC. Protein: CAWRSLAATSGANVLTF.

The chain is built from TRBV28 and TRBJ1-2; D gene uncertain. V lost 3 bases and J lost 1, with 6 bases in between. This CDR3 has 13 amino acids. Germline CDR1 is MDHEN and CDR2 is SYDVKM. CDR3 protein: CASSLYNNYGYTF. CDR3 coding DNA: TGTGCCAGCAGTTTGTACAATAACTATGGCTACACCTTC.

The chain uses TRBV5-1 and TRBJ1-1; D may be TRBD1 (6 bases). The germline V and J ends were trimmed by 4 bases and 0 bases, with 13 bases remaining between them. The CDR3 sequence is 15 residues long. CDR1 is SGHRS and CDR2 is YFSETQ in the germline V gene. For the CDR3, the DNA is TGCGCCAGCAGCGTGCAAGGGGGGCTGAACACTGAAGCTTTCTTT. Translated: CASSVQGGLNTEAFF.

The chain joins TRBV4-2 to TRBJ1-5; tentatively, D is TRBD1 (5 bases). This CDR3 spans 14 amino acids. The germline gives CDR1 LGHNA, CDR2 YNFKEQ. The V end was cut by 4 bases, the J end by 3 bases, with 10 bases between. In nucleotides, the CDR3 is TGTGCCAGCAGCCGTGACAGCTACAATCAGCCCCAGCATTTT. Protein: CASSRDSYNQPQHF.

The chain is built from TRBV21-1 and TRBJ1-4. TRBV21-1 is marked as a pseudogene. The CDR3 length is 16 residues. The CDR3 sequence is CASKFDGGWGNEKLFF. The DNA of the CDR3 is TGTGCCAGCAAGTTTGACGGGGGCTGGGGTAATGAAAAACTGTTTTTT.

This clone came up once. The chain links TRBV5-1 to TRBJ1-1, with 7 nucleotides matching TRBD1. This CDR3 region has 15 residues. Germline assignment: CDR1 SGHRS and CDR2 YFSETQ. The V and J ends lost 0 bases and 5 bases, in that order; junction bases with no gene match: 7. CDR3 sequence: CASSLALGRGTEAFF. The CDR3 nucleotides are TGCGCCAGCAGCTTGGCCCTAGGCAGGGGGACTGAAGCTTTCTTT.

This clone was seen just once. For the CDR3, the DNA is TGCAGCGTTCTGGGTGGGACTGAAGCTTTCTTT. Translation: CSVLGGTEAFF. The gene calls are TRBV29-1 and TRBJ1-1; no definite D call. The CDR3 has 11 residues. Looked up from germline, CDR1 is SQVTM and CDR2 is ANQGSEA. Trimming pared 5 bases from V and 5 bases from J, leaving 9 bases between.

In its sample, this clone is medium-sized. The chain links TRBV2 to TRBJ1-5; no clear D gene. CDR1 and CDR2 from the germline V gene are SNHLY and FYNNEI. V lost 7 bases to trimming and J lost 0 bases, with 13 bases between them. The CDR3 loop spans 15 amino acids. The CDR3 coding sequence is TGTGCCAGCACTCGGGGAGGGAATAGCAATCAGCCCCAGCATTTT. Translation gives CASTRGGNSNQPQHF.

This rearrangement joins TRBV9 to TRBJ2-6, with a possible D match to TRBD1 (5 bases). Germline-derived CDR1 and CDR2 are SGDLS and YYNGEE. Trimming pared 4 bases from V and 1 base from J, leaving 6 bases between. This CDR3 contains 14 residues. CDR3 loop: CASSPGSGANVLTF. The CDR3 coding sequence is TGTGCCAGCAGCCCAGGGTCTGGGGCCAACGTCCTGACTTTC.

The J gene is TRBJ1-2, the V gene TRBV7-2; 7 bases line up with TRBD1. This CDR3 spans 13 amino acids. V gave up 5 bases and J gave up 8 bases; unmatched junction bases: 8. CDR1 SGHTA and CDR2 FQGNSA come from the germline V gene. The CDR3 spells CASSAHQGQGYTF. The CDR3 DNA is TGTGCCAGCAGCGCCCATCAGGGACAGGGCTACACCTTC.

As DNA, the CDR3 is TGTGCCACCAGCTCTCCCGGCGGGAATGAGCAGTTCTTC. This translates into CATSSPGGNEQFF. The chain recombines TRBV15 with TRBJ2-1, with D perhaps TRBD2 (5 bases). Per the germline V gene, CDR1 is LNHNV and CDR2 is YYDKDF (reference sequence). V lost 5 bases and J lost 7, with 12 bases in between. CDR3 length equals 13 residues.

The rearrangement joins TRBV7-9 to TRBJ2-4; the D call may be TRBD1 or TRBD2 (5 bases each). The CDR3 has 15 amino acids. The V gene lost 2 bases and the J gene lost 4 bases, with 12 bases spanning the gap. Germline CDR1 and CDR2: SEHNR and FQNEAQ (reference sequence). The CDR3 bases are TGTGCCAGCAGCTTACCTGGGGACCCTAAAAACATTCAGTACTTC. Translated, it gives CASSLPGDPKNIQYF.

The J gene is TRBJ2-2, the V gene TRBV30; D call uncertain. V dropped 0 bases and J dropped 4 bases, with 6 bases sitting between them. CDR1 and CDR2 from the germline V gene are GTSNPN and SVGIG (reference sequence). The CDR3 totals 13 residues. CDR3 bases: TGTGCCTGGAGTGTACGGGTCACCGGGGAGCTGTTTTTT. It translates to CAWSVRVTGELFF. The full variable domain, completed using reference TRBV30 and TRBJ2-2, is SQTIHQWPATLVQPVGSPLSLECTVEGTSNPNLYWYRQAAGRGLQLLFYSVGIGQISSEVPQNLSASRPQDRQFILSSKKLLLSDSGFYLCAWSVRVTGELFFGEGSRLTVL.

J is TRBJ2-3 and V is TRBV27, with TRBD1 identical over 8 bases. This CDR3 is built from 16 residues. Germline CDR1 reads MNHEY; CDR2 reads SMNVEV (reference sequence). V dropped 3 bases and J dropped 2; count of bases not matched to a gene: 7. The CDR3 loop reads CASSFLRDRTTDTQYF. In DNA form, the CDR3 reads TGTGCCAGCAGTTTCCTCCGGGACAGGACCACAGATACGCAGTATTTT.

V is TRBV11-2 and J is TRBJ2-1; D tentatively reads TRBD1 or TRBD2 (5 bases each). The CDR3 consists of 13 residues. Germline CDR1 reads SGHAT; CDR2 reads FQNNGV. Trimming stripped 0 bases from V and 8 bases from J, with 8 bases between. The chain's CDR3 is CASSLDRDHEQFF. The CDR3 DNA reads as TGTGCCAGCAGCTTAGACAGGGACCATGAGCAGTTCTTC.

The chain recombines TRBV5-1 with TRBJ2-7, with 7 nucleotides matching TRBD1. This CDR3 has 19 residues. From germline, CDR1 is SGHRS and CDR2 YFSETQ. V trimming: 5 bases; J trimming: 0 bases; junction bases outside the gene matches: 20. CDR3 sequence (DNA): TGCGCCAGCAGGCAAGGTGGGCAGGGGGTGATCTGGAGCTCCTACGAGCAGTACTTC. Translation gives CASRQGGQGVIWSSYEQYF.

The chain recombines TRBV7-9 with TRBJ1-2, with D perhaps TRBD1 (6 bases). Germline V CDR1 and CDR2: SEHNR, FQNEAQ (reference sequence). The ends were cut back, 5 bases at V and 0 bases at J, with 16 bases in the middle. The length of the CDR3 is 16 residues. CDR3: CASSRPTQGANYGYTF. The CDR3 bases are TGTGCCAGCAGCCGACCTACACAGGGAGCTAACTATGGCTACACCTTC.